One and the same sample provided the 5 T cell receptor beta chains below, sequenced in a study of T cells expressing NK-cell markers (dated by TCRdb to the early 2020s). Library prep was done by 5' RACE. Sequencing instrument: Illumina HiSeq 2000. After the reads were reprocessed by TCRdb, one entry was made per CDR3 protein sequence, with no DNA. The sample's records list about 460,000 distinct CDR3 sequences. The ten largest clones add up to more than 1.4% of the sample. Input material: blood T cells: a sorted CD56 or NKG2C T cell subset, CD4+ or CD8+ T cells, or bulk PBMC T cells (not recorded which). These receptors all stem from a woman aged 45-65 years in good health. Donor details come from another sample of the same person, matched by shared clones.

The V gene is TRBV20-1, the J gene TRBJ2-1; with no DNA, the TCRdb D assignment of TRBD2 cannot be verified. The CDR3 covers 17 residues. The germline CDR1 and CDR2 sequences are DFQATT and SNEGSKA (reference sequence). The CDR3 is CSAGLAGLRSNYNEQFF.

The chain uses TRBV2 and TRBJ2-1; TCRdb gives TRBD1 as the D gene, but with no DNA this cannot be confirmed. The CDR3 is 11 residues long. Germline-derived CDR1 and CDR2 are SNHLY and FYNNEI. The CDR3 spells CASSVEGEQFF.

The CDR3 protein is CASSISVLTEAFF. V and J are TRBV19 and TRBJ1-1. Germline V gene data show CDR1 as LNHDA and CDR2 as SQIVND (reference sequence). The CDR3 extends over 13 amino acids.

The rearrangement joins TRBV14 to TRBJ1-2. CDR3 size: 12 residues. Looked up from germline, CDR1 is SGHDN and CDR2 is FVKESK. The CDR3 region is CASSQAQRGYTF.

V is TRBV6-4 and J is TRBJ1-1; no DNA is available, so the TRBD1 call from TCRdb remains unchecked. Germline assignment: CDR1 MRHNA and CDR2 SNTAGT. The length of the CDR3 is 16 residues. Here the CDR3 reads CASSEGGQLENTEAFF.